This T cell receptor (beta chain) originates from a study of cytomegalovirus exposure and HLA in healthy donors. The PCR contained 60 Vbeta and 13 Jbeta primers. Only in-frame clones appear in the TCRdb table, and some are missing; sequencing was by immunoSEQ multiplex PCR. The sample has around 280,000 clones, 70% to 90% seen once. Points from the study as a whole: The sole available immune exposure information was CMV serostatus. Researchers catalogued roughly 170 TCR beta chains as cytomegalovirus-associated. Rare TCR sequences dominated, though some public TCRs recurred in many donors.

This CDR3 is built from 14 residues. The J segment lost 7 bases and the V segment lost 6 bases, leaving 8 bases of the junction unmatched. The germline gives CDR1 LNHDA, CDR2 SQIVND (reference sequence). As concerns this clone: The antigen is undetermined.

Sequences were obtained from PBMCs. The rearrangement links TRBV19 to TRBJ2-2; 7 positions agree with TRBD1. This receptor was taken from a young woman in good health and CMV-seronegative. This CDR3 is CASSRQGGVGELFF. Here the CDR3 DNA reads TGTGCCAGTAGCCGACAGGGTGGTGTCGGGGAGCTGTTTTTT. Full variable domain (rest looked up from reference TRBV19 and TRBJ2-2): DGGITQSPKYLFRKEGQNVTLSCEQNLNHDAMYWYRQDPGQGLRLIYYSQIVNDFQKGDIAEGYSVSREKKESFPLTVTSAQKNPTAFYLCASSRQGGVGELFFGEGSRLTVL.